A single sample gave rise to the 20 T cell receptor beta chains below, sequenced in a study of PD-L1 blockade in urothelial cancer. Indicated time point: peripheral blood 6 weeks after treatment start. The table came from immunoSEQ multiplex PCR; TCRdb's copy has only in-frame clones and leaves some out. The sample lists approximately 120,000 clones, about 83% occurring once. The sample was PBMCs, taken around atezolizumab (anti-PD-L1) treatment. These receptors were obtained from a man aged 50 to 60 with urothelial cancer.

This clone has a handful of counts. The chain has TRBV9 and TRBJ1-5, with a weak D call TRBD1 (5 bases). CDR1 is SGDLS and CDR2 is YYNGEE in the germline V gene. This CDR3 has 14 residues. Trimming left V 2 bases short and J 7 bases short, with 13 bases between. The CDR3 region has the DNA TGTGCCAGCAGCGTTGACGGGGCGGGACAGCCCCAGCATTTT. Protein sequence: CASSVDGAGQPQHF.

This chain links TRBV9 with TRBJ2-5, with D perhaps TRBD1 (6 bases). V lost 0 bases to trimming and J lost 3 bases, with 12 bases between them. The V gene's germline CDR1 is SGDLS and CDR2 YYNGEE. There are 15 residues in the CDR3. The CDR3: CASSVDRGHEETQYF. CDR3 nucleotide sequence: TGTGCCAGCAGCGTAGATAGGGGACACGAAGAGACCCAGTACTTC.

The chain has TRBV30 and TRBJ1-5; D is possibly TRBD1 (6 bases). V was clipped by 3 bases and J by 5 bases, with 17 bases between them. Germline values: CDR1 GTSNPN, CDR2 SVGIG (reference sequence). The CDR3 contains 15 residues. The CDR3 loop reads CAWSAAGAIYQPQHF. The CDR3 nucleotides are TGTGCCTGGAGCGCTGCAGGGGCCATCTATCAGCCCCAGCATTTT.

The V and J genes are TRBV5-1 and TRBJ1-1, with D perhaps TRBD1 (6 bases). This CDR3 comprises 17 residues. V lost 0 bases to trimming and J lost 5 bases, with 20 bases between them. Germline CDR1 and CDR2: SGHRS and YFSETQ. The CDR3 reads CASSLGFRGIGSTEAFF. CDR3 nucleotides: TGCGCCAGCAGCTTGGGTTTTAGGGGGATAGGTAGTACTGAAGCTTTCTTT. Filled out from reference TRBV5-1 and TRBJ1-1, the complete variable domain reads KAGVTQTPRYLIKTRGQQVTLSCSPISGHRSVSWYQQTPGQGLQFLFEYFSETQRNKGNFPGRFSGRQFSNSRSEMNVSTLELGDSALYLCASSLGFRGIGSTEAFFGQGTRLTVV.

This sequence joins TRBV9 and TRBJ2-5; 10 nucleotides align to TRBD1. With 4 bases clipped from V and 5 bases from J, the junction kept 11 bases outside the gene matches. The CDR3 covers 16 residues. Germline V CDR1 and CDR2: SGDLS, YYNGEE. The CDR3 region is CASSTAGGQGMETQYF. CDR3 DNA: TGTGCCAGCAGCACGGCGGGGGGACAGGGGATGGAGACCCAGTACTTC.

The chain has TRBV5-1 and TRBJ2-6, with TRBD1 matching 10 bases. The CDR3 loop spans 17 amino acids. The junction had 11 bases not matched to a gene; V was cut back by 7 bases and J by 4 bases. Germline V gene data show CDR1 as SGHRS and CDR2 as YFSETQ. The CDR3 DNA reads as TGCGCCAGCTGCTCCGGGACAGGGGTATCCGGGGCCAACGTCCTGACTTTC. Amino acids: CASCSGTGVSGANVLTF.

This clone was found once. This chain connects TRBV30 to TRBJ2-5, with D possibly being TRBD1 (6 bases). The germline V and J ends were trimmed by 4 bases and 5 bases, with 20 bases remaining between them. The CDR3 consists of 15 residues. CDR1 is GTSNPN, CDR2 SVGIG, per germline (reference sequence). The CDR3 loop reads CAWKRQGRDTETQYF. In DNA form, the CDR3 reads TGTGCCTGGAAGCGTCAGGGGAGAGACACGGAGACCCAGTACTTC.

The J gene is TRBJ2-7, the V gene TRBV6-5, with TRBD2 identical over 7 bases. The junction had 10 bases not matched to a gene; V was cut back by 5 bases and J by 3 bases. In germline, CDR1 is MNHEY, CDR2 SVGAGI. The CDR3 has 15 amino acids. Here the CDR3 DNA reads TGTGCCAGCAGTAAGCGCGGGGGTAGCATCTACGAGCAGTACTTC. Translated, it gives CASSKRGGSIYEQYF.

The CDR3 spells CASSLGATGELFF. CDR3 nucleotide sequence: TGTGCCAGCAGCTTGGGCGCCACCGGGGAGCTGTTTTTT. The rearrangement uses TRBV5-6 and TRBJ2-2; no clear D. CDR3 size: 13 residues. Germline CDR1 reads SGHDT; CDR2 reads YYEEEE. V was clipped by 0 bases and J by 4 bases, with 4 bases between them.

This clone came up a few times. CDR3 in DNA: TGTGCCAGCAGTGGCGGCAGGGACACCATATATTTT. This gives the protein CASSGGRDTIYF. The chain recombines TRBV2 with TRBJ1-3, with D perhaps matching TRBD1 (5 bases). CDR1 SNHLY and CDR2 FYNNEI come from the germline V gene. CDR3 size: 12 residues. V lost 4 bases and J lost 8, with 9 bases in between.

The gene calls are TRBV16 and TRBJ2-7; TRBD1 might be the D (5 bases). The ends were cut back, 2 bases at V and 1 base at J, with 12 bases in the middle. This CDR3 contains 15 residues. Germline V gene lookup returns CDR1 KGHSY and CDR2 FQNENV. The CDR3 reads CASSQIPGISYEQYF. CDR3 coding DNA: TGTGCCAGCAGCCAAATCCCAGGGATTTCCTACGAGCAGTACTTC.

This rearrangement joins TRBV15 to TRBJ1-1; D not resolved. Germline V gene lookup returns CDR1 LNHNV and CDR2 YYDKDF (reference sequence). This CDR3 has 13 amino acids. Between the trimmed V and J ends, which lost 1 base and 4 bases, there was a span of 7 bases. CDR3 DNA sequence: TGTGCCACCAGCAGAGTGGGAGGCACTGAAGCTTTCTTT. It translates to CATSRVGGTEAFF.

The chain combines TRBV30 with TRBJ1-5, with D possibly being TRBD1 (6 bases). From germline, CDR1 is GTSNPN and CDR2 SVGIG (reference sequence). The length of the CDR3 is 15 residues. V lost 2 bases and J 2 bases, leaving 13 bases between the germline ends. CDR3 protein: CAWSRGGGGNQPQHF. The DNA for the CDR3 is TGTGCCTGGAGTCGGGGGGGCGGGGGCAATCAGCCCCAGCATTTT.

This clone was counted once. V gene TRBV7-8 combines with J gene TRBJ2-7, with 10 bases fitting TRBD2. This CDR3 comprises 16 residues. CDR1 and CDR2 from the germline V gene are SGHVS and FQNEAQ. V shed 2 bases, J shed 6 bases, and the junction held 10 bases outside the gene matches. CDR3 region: CASSLLASGSLGEQYF. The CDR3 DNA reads TGTGCCAGCAGCTTATTGGCTAGCGGGAGTCTTGGCGAGCAGTACTTC.

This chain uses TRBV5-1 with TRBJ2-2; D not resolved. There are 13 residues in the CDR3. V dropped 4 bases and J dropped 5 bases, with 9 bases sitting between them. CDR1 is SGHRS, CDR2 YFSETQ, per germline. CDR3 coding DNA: TGCGCCAGCAGCCTACTTACTACCGGGGAGCTGTTTTTT. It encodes CASSLLTTGELFF.

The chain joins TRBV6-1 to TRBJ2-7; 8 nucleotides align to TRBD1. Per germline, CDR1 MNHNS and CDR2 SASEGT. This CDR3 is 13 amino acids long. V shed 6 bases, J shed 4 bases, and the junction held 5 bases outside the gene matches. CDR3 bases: TGTGCCAGCAGCCGGGACAGGAAATACGAGCAGTACTTC. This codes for CASSRDRKYEQYF.

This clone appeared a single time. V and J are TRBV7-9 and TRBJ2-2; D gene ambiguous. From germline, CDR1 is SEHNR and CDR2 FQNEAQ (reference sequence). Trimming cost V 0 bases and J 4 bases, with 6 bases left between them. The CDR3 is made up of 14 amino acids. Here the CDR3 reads CASSLAAATGELFF. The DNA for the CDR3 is TGTGCCAGCAGCTTAGCGGCTGCCACCGGGGAGCTGTTTTTT. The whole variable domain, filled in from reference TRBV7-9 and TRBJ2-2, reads DTGVSQNPRHKITKRGQNVTFRCDPISEHNRLYWYRQTLGQGPEFLTYFQNEAQLEKSRLLSDRFSAERPKGSFSTLEIQRTEQGDSAMYLCASSLAAATGELFFGEGSRLTVL.

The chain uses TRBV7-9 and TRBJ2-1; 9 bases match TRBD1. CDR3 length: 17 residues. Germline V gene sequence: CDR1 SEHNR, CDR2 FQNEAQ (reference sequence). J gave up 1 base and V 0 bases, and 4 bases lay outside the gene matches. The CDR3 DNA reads TGTGCCAGCAGCTTAGCGCTCGGGACAGGGTCCTACAATGAGCAGTTCTTC. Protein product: CASSLALGTGSYNEQFF.

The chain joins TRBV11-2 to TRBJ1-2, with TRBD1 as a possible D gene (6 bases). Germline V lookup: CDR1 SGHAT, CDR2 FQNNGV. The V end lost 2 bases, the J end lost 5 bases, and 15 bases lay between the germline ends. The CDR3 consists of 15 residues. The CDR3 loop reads CASSLPGGARYGYTF. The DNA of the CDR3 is TGTGCCAGCAGCTTACCGGGGGGCGCGAGGTATGGCTACACCTTC.

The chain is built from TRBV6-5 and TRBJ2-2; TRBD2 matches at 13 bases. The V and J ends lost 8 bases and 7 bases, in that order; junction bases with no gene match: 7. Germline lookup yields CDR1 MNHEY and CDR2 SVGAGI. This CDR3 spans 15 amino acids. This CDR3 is CASRGTSGKGGELFF. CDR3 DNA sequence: TGTGCCAGCCGTGGGACTAGCGGGAAAGGCGGGGAGCTGTTTTTT.